What follows are 6 T cell receptor beta chains derived from one specimen sequenced in a study of cytomegalovirus exposure and HLA in healthy donors (dated by TCRdb to about 2017). Library construction relied on the immunoSEQ multiplex PCR assay. For the multiplex PCR, a mixture combining 60 forward primers for TCR Vbeta segments and 13 reverse primers for TCR Jbeta segments was used. Imported from immuneACCESS, the table was reduced by TCRdb to in-frame sequences with V and J called. These copies leave out some clones; in studies compared against another copy, an unresolved V gene accounts for under half, and the cause of the remainder is not known. The sample table holds around 150,000 clones, of which roughly three quarters were seen once. The ten largest clones take up roughly 9.7% of the sample. The sample was PBMCs. The origin of the receptors is a man between 18 and 35 years old in good health and CMV-seropositive.

The rearrangement uses TRBV19 and TRBJ1-5, with a possible D match to TRBD1 (5 bases). Per the germline V gene, CDR1 is LNHDA and CDR2 is SQIVND (reference sequence). Trimming stripped 3 bases from V and 4 bases from J, with 13 bases between. The CDR3 has 15 amino acids. CDR3 bases: TGTGCCAGTAGTATCTGGCGGGGGGGAAATCAGCCCCAGCATTTT. Its protein product is CASSIWRGGNQPQHF.

This chain links TRBV5-1 with TRBJ1-1; D not resolved. The CDR3 is made up of 14 amino acids. Per the germline V gene, CDR1 is SGHRS and CDR2 is YFSETQ. The V end lost 4 bases, the J end lost 1 base, and 11 bases lay between the germline ends. The CDR3 DNA reads TGCGCCAGCAGCCCCGACATCAAGAACACTGAAGCTTTCTTT. Protein product: CASSPDIKNTEAFF.

The V and J genes are TRBV2 and TRBJ2-1, with TRBD2 identical over 12 bases. Germline V gene sequence: CDR1 SNHLY, CDR2 FYNNEI. The CDR3 runs to 17 residues. V dropped 8 bases and J dropped 5; count of bases not matched to a gene: 13. DNA for the CDR3: TGTGCCAGCTACACCGGGGCTAGCGGGAGGGCCAACAATGAGCAGTTCTTC. It encodes CASYTGASGRANNEQFF.

The J gene is TRBJ2-3, the V gene TRBV6-6, with D possibly being TRBD2 (6 bases). Germline V gene sequence: CDR1 MNHNY, CDR2 SVGAGI (reference sequence). V was cut by 4 bases and J by 0 bases, with 11 bases left in between. This CDR3 spans 15 amino acids. The CDR3 protein is CASSSRGLSTDTQYF. The CDR3 nucleotides are TGTGCCAGCAGTTCCCGAGGACTAAGCACAGATACGCAGTATTTT.

The chain has TRBV15 and TRBJ1-1; 9 nucleotides line up with TRBD1. Trimming at V came to 5 bases and at J to 1 base, leaving 8 bases not matched to a gene. The CDR3 sequence is 16 residues long. The germline V gene encodes CDR1 LNHNV and CDR2 YYDKDF (reference sequence). CDR3 region: CATSPRRGQGNTEAFF. The CDR3 DNA sequence: TGTGCCACCAGCCCAAGGAGGGGACAGGGGAACACTGAAGCTTTCTTT. The entire variable domain, with the rest obtained from reference TRBV15 and TRBJ1-1, is as follows: DAMVIQNPRYQVTQFGKPVTLSCSQTLNHNVMYWYQQKSSQAPKLLFHYYDKDFNNEADTPDNFQSRRPNTSFCFLDIRSPGLGDTAMYLCATSPRRGQGNTEAFFGQGTRLTVV.

The chain recombines TRBV29-1 with TRBJ2-2; 9 bases are a match to TRBD2. Per the germline V gene, CDR1 is SQVTM and CDR2 is ANQGSEA. V was pared by 7 bases and J by 2 bases, with 5 bases of the junction left unmatched. This CDR3 has 14 amino acids. The chain's CDR3 is CSAAGGANTGELFF. DNA for the CDR3: TGCAGCGCTGCGGGGGGGGCCAACACCGGGGAGCTGTTTTTT.